This T cell receptor (beta chain) was sequenced for a study of T cell responses to AZD1222 COVID-19 vaccine. Whole-study findings and limits: No repertoire was sampled before or during the peak T cell response, only after it. Just a handful of AZD1222 recipients tested seropositive at baseline.

Germline lookup yields CDR1 LGHDT and CDR2 YNNKEL (reference sequence). This CDR3 region has 15 residues. Deletions cut 1 base from V and 0 bases from J, with 7 bases between. About this clone itself: Its antigen remains unknown.

The method was immunoSEQ multiplex PCR; TCRdb's version includes in-frame clones alone and lacks a portion of them. The sample contains around 130,000 clones, approximately 85% of which appear only once. Sequenced here: peripheral blood, sampled on day 0 of AZD1222 vaccination. The chain has TRBV3-1 (or the pseudogene TRBV3-2) and TRBJ2-1; unclear D gene. The clonotype was recovered from an adult in good health. CDR3 in amino acids: CASSQVRSSYNEQFF. As DNA, the CDR3 is TGTGCCAGCAGCCAAGTACGGAGCTCCTACAATGAGCAGTTCTTC.